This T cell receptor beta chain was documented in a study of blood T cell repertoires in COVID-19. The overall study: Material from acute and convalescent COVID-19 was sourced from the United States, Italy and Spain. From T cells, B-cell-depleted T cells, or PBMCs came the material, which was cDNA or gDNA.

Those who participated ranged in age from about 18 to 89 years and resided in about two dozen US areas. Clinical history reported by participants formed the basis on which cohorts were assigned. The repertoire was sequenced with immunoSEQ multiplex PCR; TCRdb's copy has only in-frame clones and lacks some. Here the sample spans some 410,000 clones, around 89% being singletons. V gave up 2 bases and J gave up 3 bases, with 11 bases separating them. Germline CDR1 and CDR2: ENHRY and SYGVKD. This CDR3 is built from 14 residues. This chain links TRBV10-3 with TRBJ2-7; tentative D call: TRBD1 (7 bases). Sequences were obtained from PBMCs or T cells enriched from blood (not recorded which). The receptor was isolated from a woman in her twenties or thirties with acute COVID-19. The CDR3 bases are TGTGCCATCAGTGAGGCAGGGGGAGGCTACGAGCAGTACTTC. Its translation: CAISEAGGGYEQYF.